Sequencing of this T cell receptor (beta chain) was carried out in a study of cytomegalovirus exposure and HLA in healthy donors. The length of the CDR3 is 13 residues. Germline CDR1 and CDR2: SGHTS and YDEGEE. V was trimmed by 7 bases and J by 0 bases, leaving 10 bases between them. This clone came up once. The target antigen is unknown. Study-wide results and limits: Among the CMV-associated chains, a few were confirmed in vitro as specific for CMV antigens. In a later analysis, the majority of CMV-associated beta chains seemingly showed HLA restriction.

PCR involved 60 Vbeta and 13 Jbeta primers. Sequenced by immunoSEQ multiplex PCR; TCRdb stores in-frame clones only, minus some. The table includes around 80,000 clones, more than 60% detected once. V is TRBV5-8 and J is TRBJ1-1, with a possible D match to TRBD1 (5 bases). The receptor comes from a man aged 35 to 55 in good health and CMV-seronegative. Input material: PBMCs. CDR3 sequence reads: CASRGWVNTEAFF. The CDR3 nucleotides are TGTGCCAGCCGGGGGTGGGTGAACACTGAAGCTTTCTTT. The whole variable domain, remainder taken from reference TRBV5-8 and TRBJ1-1, is EAGVTQSPTHLIKTRGQQATLRCSPISGHTSVYWYQQALGLGLQFLLWYDEGEERNRGNFPPRFSGRQFPNYSSELNVNALELEDSALYLCASRGWVNTEAFFGQGTRLTVV.